A single sample gave rise to the 16 T cell receptor beta chains below, sequenced in a study of T cells after yellow fever vaccination. TCRdb processed the 5' RACE reads anew with MiXCR; each CDR3 protein has one entry. In the table there are 300,000 or so distinct CDR3 sequences, 3% to 4.5% of which are singletons. Specimen: PBMCs, collected 5 days after the yellow fever booster vaccination. Receptor source: a man aged 18 to 30 who received the YFV17D yellow fever vaccine.

The chain employs TRBV20-1 and TRBJ1-2; D gene ambiguous. V was pared by 7 bases and J by 1 base, with 10 bases between. Germline CDR1 and CDR2: DFQATT and SNEGSKA (reference sequence). There are 12 residues in the CDR3. The DNA of the CDR3 is TGCAGTGTAGTCTCCAGTAACTATGGCTACACCTTC. This encodes CSVVSSNYGYTF.

The chain links TRBV7-3 to TRBJ2-3; 9 bases fit TRBD2. CDR3 length equals 17 residues. CDR1 and CDR2 from the germline V gene are SGHTA and FQGTGA. V shed 1 base and J 5 bases; nucleotides not matched to a gene: 10. The CDR3 here is CASSLSFAGGHGDTQYF. The CDR3 region has the DNA TGTGCCAGCAGCTTAAGTTTCGCGGGGGGGCATGGAGATACGCAGTATTTT.

The J gene is TRBJ1-1, the V gene TRBV3-1; D is ambiguous. Deletions cut 4 bases from V and 12 bases from J, with 15 bases between. The length of the CDR3 is 12 residues. The V gene's germline CDR1 is LGHDT and CDR2 YNNKEL (reference sequence). The CDR3: CASSPNGEGTFF. DNA for the CDR3: TGTGCCAGCAGCCCAAACGGGGAGGGAACTTTCTTT.

The V and J genes are TRBV3-1 and TRBJ2-7; D is ambiguous. Trimming cost V 0 bases and J 4 bases, with 7 bases left between them. Germline V gene lookup returns CDR1 LGHDT and CDR2 YNNKEL (reference sequence). The CDR3 length is 13 residues. The CDR3 region is CASSQDPAYEQYV. CDR3 bases: TGTGCCAGCAGCCAAGACCCCGCGTACGAGCAGTACGTC.

The V and J genes are TRBV7-2 and TRBJ2-1; TRBD2 agrees at 8 bases. The CDR3 is made up of 14 amino acids. With V trimmed by 4 bases and J by 9 bases, 8 bases remained unmatched. CDR1 and CDR2 from the germline V gene are SGHTA and FQGNSA. The CDR3 spells CASSSRLAGREQFF. The DNA for the CDR3 is TGTGCCAGCAGCTCTAGATTAGCGGGGCGTGAGCAGTTCTTC.

The chain carries TRBV4-3 and TRBJ2-3; D could derive from TRBD1 or TRBD2 (5 bases each). This CDR3 has 16 residues. V gave up 0 bases and J gave up 2 bases, with 12 bases separating them. Germline CDR1 and CDR2: LGHNA and YSLEER. The CDR3 protein is CASSQDGGTPTDTQYF. CDR3 DNA sequence: TGCGCCAGCAGCCAAGATGGGGGAACCCCCACAGATACGCAGTATTTT.

This clonotype has ten or more counts. The rearrangement joins TRBV5-6 to TRBJ2-7; D is possibly TRBD1 or TRBD2 (5 bases each). This CDR3 has 14 amino acids. V lost 4 bases to trimming and J lost 2 bases, with 13 bases between them. CDR1 is SGHDT and CDR2 is YYEEEE in the germline V gene. CDR3 nucleotides: TGTGCCAGCAGCGTTGGGGACGGACCCTACGAGCAGTACTTC. As protein: CASSVGDGPYEQYF.

The chain carries TRBV15 and TRBJ2-1; possible D gene TRBD2, 5 bases. The germline V gene has CDR1 LNHNV and CDR2 YYDKDF (reference sequence). Trimming pared 1 base from V and 6 bases from J, leaving 13 bases between. The CDR3 is 15 amino acids. CDR3 coding DNA: TGTGCCACCAGCAGAGGGGGAGCCAGCCTCAATGAGCAGTTCTTC. The encoded protein is CATSRGGASLNEQFF.

This chain links TRBV5-6 with TRBJ1-1, with D maybe TRBD1 (6 bases). Trimming shortened V by 0 bases and J by 6 bases, and 18 bases separated the two germline ends. The germline V gene has CDR1 SGHDT and CDR2 YYEEEE. This CDR3 has 16 residues. CDR3 DNA: TGTGCCAGCAGCTTGGCCAACCGGGGGGGCGCTTCTGAAGCTTTCTTT. This translates into CASSLANRGGASEAFF.

V usage is TRBV20-1 and J usage is TRBJ1-5; D gene ambiguous. Trimming removed 0 bases at V and 0 bases at J, with 9 bases between. The V gene's germline CDR1 is DFQATT and CDR2 SNEGSKA (reference sequence). This CDR3 contains 15 residues. In DNA form, the CDR3 reads TGCAGTGCTAGAGATCGTCATTATAGCAATCAGCCCCAGCATTTT. Translating it yields CSARDRHYSNQPQHF.

This clonotype was seen at least ten times. The chain is built from TRBV20-1 and TRBJ1-1; D is uncertain. This CDR3 has 10 residues. In germline, CDR1 is DFQATT, CDR2 SNEGSKA (reference sequence). Trimming took 7 bases from V and 5 from J, leaving 8 bases between them. The CDR3 coding sequence is TGCAGTGGGGTTTTTACTGAAGCTTTCTTT. This codes for CSGVFTEAFF.

The genes are TRBV20-1 and TRBJ2-2; no clear D gene. Germline V gene sequence: CDR1 DFQATT, CDR2 SNEGSKA (reference sequence). V dropped 0 bases and J dropped 1 base, with 6 bases sitting between them. The CDR3 runs 14 residues. The CDR3 loop is CSARDTKNTGELFF. DNA of the CDR3: TGCAGTGCTAGAGATACCAAGAACACCGGGGAGCTGTTTTTT.

This clonotype has a count of ten or more. This chain joins TRBV20-1 and TRBJ1-5, with 9 bases aligning to TRBD1. Germline V lookup: CDR1 DFQATT, CDR2 SNEGSKA (reference sequence). The CDR3 runs 15 residues. The J segment lost 0 bases and the V segment lost 2 bases, leaving 2 bases of the junction unmatched. The CDR3 sequence is CSARPTGGSNQPQHF. In DNA form, the CDR3 reads TGCAGTGCTAGACCGACAGGGGGTAGCAATCAGCCCCAGCATTTT.

V is TRBV6-4 and J is TRBJ2-1, with D possibly TRBD2 on 5 matching bases. Germline CDR1 is MRHNA and CDR2 is SNTAGT. The CDR3 contains 14 residues. Trimming shortened V by 0 bases and J by 7 bases, and 10 bases separated the two germline ends. CDR3 protein: CASSDSRGMNEQFF. The CDR3 nucleotides are TGTGCCAGCAGTGACTCGAGAGGGATGAATGAGCAGTTCTTC.

A remark on this clonotype: The junction and the germline gene differ at one end; a read error may be behind it. The chain combines TRBV14 with TRBJ1-6, with 9 positions matching TRBD1. CDR1 and CDR2 from the germline V gene are SGHDN and FVKESK. This CDR3 has 16 amino acids. CDR3 loop: CSSSHLDRGNNSPLHF. The CDR3 DNA sequence: TGTTCCAGCAGCCACCTGGACAGGGGAAATAATTCACCCCTCCACTTT.

The genes are TRBV6-2 or TRBV6-3 and TRBJ1-4; maybe TRBD1 (5 bases). Germline CDR1 reads MNHEY; CDR2 reads SVGEGT. V was cut by 6 bases and J by 0 bases, with 14 bases left in between. The CDR3 covers 16 residues. CDR3 coding DNA: TGTGCCAGCAGGAAGAGCAGGGCCACAACTAATGAAAAACTGTTTTTT. Protein sequence: CASRKSRATTNEKLFF.